This T cell receptor (beta chain) was found in a study of T-cell reconstitution after alpha-beta-depleted transplantation in children (dated by TCRdb to the mid-2010s). Some background on the complete study: Using TCR repertoire profiling, the study followed T-cell immune reconstitution in a quantitative way in children after TCRalphabeta/CD19-depleted allogeneic hematopoietic cell transplantation.

Libraries were built with PCR. Sequencing was carried out with an Illumina HiSeq 2500. Molecular barcoding was employed in the preparation of TCR libraries, with unique molecular identifiers being used to normalize TCRbeta repertoire quantification. TCRdb reprocessing: public reads trimmed at Q25 with fastp, clones called with MiXCR, in-frame beta chains kept. Rows merge per CDR3 protein into single entries with the most common DNA and genes. The table for this sample lists 550,000 to 800,000 distinct CDR3 sequences; about 12% of them were counted only once. Around 0.79% of the sample comes from the top ten. The CDR3 contains 16 residues, cysteine and phenylalanine counted. The entry retains the CDR3 DNA only, 48 bases that are in frame from base 1. The CDR1 and CDR2 encoded by the germline V gene (reference sequence) are DFQATT and SNEGSKA. Germline trimming: 1 base from V, 4 bases from J; junction bases outside gene matches: 12.

What the research found in general, with its limitations: Hyperexpanded clone frequencies declined over subsequent months; after one year, T-cell counts and TCRbeta diversity were mostly attributed to newly produced T cells. Apparently early alphabetaT-cell count recovery about two months after transplant reportedly relied on only several hundred rapidly expanded clones derived from non-depleted graft cells. In some patients, the high TCRbeta diversity seen at day 60 was put down to recipient T cells and intrathymic progenitors that had survived conditioning.

Per the publication, the treatment or condition label means: allogeneic hematopoietic cell transplantation with graft depleted of TCRalphabeta T cells and CD19 B cells. The transplant recipients were children given TCRalphabeta/CD19-depleted allogeneic hematopoietic cell grafts. This clonotype was seen more than once but under ten times. Its antigen is unknown. No much larger clone exists at a distance of one base, and base qualities are not known. This specimen consisted of PBMCs, obtained before TCRalphabeta/CD19-depleted stem cell transplant. The chain was built from TRBV20-1 and TRBJ2-7; 8 junctional bases match TRBD2. This TCR derives from a girl aged 2 to 9 with congenital amegakaryocytic thrombocytopenia, due to receive a stem cell transplant. In nucleotides, the sequence is TGCAGTGCTAGAGTTGCTAGCGGGCCCCCGGATTACGAGCAGTACTTC. This translates into CSARVASGPPDYEQYF.